This passage covers 26 T cell receptor beta chains from one sample sequenced in a study of cytomegalovirus exposure and HLA in healthy donors. The PCR contained 60 Vbeta and 13 Jbeta primers. TCRdb's table, derived via immunoSEQ multiplex PCR, lists solely in-frame clones and lacks some. The sample lists about 160,000 clones, over 75% seen once, with about 1.4% in the top ten. Sequenced: PBMCs. The receptors were gathered from a woman aged 25 to 39 in good health and CMV-seronegative.

The CDR3 bases are TGCGCCAGCAGCCCCCCAGACAGCTCCTACGAGCAGTACTTC. Encoded protein: CASSPPDSSYEQYF. This chain uses TRBV5-1 with TRBJ2-7, with D perhaps TRBD1 (5 bases). Germline V lookup: CDR1 SGHRS, CDR2 YFSETQ. The CDR3 spans 14 residues. V lost 4 bases, J lost 0 bases, and 11 bases lay in between.

The chain combines TRBV27 with TRBJ2-1, with 9 bases that match TRBD1. CDR1 is MNHEY and CDR2 is SMNVEV in the germline V gene (reference sequence). CDR3 length: 16 amino acids. Trimming removed 4 bases from V and 3 bases from J; junction bases left unmatched: 7. CDR3 nucleotide sequence: TGTGCCAGCAGTTCCTGGGACAGGGAGAACTACAATGAGCAGTTCTTC. Its protein is CASSSWDRENYNEQFF.

This clone was recorded once. The genes are TRBV4-2 and TRBJ2-3; 11 nucleotides agree with TRBD2. Germline-derived CDR1 and CDR2 are LGHNA and YNFKEQ. V lost 1 base and J lost 5; bases outside the gene matches: 8. This CDR3 has 17 residues. The CDR3: CASSQAPSGGSLDTQYF. In DNA, the CDR3 is TGTGCCAGCAGCCAAGCTCCTAGCGGGGGGTCACTAGATACGCAGTATTTT.

This chain links TRBV4-1 with TRBJ1-2, with a tentative D call TRBD1 (5 bases). CDR1 is MGHRA, CDR2 YSYEKL, per germline. Trimming removed 3 bases at V and 8 bases at J, with 19 bases between. The CDR3 spans 15 residues. The CDR3 DNA is TGCGCCAGCAGCCAGGAAGGGACGGCGGGAGGAGGCTACACCTTC. It yields the protein CASSQEGTAGGGYTF.

The V gene is TRBV4-2, the J gene TRBJ2-7; 8 positions agree with TRBD2. The V and J ends lost 4 bases and 5 bases, in that order; junction bases with no gene match: 16. The CDR3 is 17 amino acids. The germline V gene has CDR1 LGHNA and CDR2 YNFKEQ. The CDR3 is CASSPEGGIAGYNEQYF. The CDR3 nucleotides are TGTGCCAGCAGCCCAGAGGGGGGAATAGCGGGGTACAACGAGCAGTACTTC.

The V call is TRBV11-3, the J call TRBJ2-5, with D perhaps TRBD1 (7 bases). The V and J ends lost 5 bases and 5 bases respectively, with 18 bases between them. This CDR3 contains 15 residues. Germline lookup yields CDR1 SGHNT and CDR2 YENEEA. In nucleotides, the CDR3 is TGTGCCAGCAGCCCTGGCCAGGGGGGTACGGAGACCCAGTACTTC. Translated, it gives CASSPGQGGTETQYF.

This clone was seen more than once but under ten times. The V call is TRBV9, the J call TRBJ2-2, with TRBD2 as a possible D gene (6 bases). The germline gives CDR1 SGDLS, CDR2 YYNGEE. The CDR3 is 14 amino acids. Deletions cut 0 bases from V and 8 bases from J, with 11 bases between. As DNA, the CDR3 is TGTGCCAGCAGCGTAGTTGGAGGGCCGGGGGAGCTGTTTTTT. This gives the protein CASSVVGGPGELFF.

The rearrangement joins TRBV9 to TRBJ1-2; TRBD1 aligns across 7 bases. The V and J ends lost 3 bases and 5 bases, in that order; junction bases with no gene match: 13. This CDR3 has 16 amino acids. Per germline, CDR1 SGDLS and CDR2 YYNGEE. The CDR3 DNA reads as TGTGCCAGCAGCGGATGGGACAGATCCCACTTTTATGGCTACACCTTC. Translated: CASSGWDRSHFYGYTF.

This clone appeared a few times. The chain employs TRBV7-9 and TRBJ2-2; TRBD1 might be the D (5 bases). CDR3 length: 15 amino acids. Germline V gene lookup returns CDR1 SEHNR and CDR2 FQNEAQ (reference sequence). Trimming removed 7 bases from V and 5 bases from J, with 17 bases in between. CDR3 residues: CASIAYYQGTGELFF. CDR3 DNA sequence: TGTGCCAGCATCGCATACTATCAGGGTACCGGGGAGCTGTTTTTT.

This clone was picked up a small number of times. The rearrangement links TRBV15 to TRBJ1-5; 7 nucleotides align to TRBD1. CDR3 length equals 14 residues. V lost 3 bases to trimming and J lost 5 bases; unmatched junction nucleotides: 4. Germline CDR1 LNHNV, CDR2 YYDKDF (reference sequence). In DNA form, the CDR3 reads TGTGCCACCAGCAGGGGACAGTTTGATCAGCCCCAGCATTTT. Translated, it gives CATSRGQFDQPQHF.

The chain couples TRBV6-5 to TRBJ1-5; D unclear. The CDR3 consists of 13 residues. The ends were cut back, 2 bases at V and 3 bases at J, with 5 bases in the middle. Germline assignment: CDR1 MNHEY and CDR2 SVGAGI. CDR3 nucleotides: TGTGCCAGCAGTTACCTCCCCAATCAGCCCCAGCATTTT. Its protein is CASSYLPNQPQHF.

This clone was counted a few times. The chain is built from TRBV27 and TRBJ2-7; no firm D call. Germline-derived CDR1 and CDR2 are MNHEY and SMNVEV (reference sequence). There are 13 residues in the CDR3. With 5 bases removed from V and 1 base from J, the gap between germline ends came to 9 bases. For the CDR3, the DNA is TGTGCCAGCAGTAGGCTAGTGTCCTACGAGCAGTACTTC. It encodes CASSRLVSYEQYF.

The V gene is TRBV5-1, the J gene TRBJ2-5, with a possible D match to TRBD1 (7 bases). This CDR3 is 15 amino acids long. Germline lookup yields CDR1 SGHRS and CDR2 YFSETQ. V lost 4 bases and J lost 5, with 18 bases in between. The CDR3 sequence: CASSRSGGSEETQYF. The CDR3 region has the DNA TGCGCCAGCAGCCGGTCAGGGGGGAGTGAGGAGACCCAGTACTTC.

The CDR3 nucleotides read TGCGCCAGCAGCTTTATGGGCCGTTGGAATGAAAAACTGTTTTTT. As protein: CASSFMGRWNEKLFF. V gene TRBV5-1 combines with J gene TRBJ1-4; D gene uncertain. The CDR3 spans 15 residues. Trimming shortened V by 2 bases and J by 5 bases, and 13 bases separated the two germline ends. The germline CDR1 and CDR2 sequences are SGHRS and YFSETQ.

The J gene is TRBJ1-1, the V gene TRBV7-9; weak D call: TRBD1 (5 bases). V was clipped by 2 bases and J by 11 bases, with 15 bases between them. CDR3 size: 13 residues. CDR1 and CDR2 from the germline V gene are SEHNR and FQNEAQ (reference sequence). The CDR3 sequence: CASSLQFGPGAFF. The CDR3 bases are TGTGCCAGCAGCTTACAATTTGGGCCAGGGGCTTTCTTT.

The CDR3 loop is CASSLFGQELNYGYTF. CDR3 bases: TGTGCCAGCTCACTATTTGGACAGGAGCTTAACTATGGCTACACCTTC. This chain joins TRBV18 and TRBJ1-2, with TRBD1 matching 7 bases. Germline V CDR1 and CDR2: KGHSH, LQKENI. CDR3 length equals 16 residues. The V and J ends lost 4 bases and 1 base, in that order; junction bases with no gene match: 9.

The V and J genes are TRBV7-2 and TRBJ2-7; perhaps TRBD1 as D (5 bases). CDR1 and CDR2 (germline): SGHTA, FQGNSA. Trimming removed 1 base at V and 5 bases at J, with 12 bases between. The CDR3 runs 14 residues. This CDR3 is CASSLVLQGDEQYF. DNA for the CDR3: TGTGCCAGCAGCTTAGTTCTTCAAGGGGACGAGCAGTACTTC.

The genes are TRBV9 and TRBJ2-7; 7 positions match TRBD1. J was trimmed by 2 bases and V by 0 bases; bases with no gene match: 5. The CDR3 loop spans 15 amino acids. CDR1 and CDR2 from the germline V gene are SGDLS and YYNGEE. This chain's CDR3 is CASSVAPGTAYEQYF. Written as DNA, the CDR3 is TGTGCCAGCAGCGTAGCTCCAGGGACAGCCTACGAGCAGTACTTC.

This clone was counted between two and nine times. The genes are TRBV28 and TRBJ1-1; D is undetermined. CDR3 length: 16 residues. Per the germline V gene, CDR1 is MDHEN and CDR2 is SYDVKM. Trimming stripped 4 bases from V and 1 base from J, with 16 bases between. The DNA of the CDR3 is TGTGCCAGCAGTTCCATGACGAACCGGAGGAACACTGAAGCTTTCTTT. It specifies CASSSMTNRRNTEAFF. The whole variable domain, remainder taken from reference TRBV28 and TRBJ1-1, is DVKVTQSSRYLVKRTGEKVFLECVQDMDHENMFWYRQDPGLGLRLIYFSYDVKMKEKGDIPEGYSVSREKKERFSLILESASTNQTSMYLCASSSMTNRRNTEAFFGQGTRLTVV.

J is TRBJ2-2 and V is TRBV10-3, with 12 bases fitting TRBD1. CDR1 and CDR2 from the germline V gene are ENHRY and SYGVKD. The CDR3 is 15 residues long. After removal of 6 bases from V and 7 bases from J, the junction contained 6 bases not matched to a gene. The CDR3 protein is CAISGTGGKNGELFF. The CDR3 DNA follows: TGTGCCATCAGCGGGACAGGGGGCAAGAACGGGGAGCTGTTTTTT.

V is TRBV18 and J is TRBJ2-1; 11 nucleotides align to TRBD1. Unmatched junction bases numbered 5, after V lost 3 bases and J lost 4 bases. The CDR3 sequence is 16 residues long. CDR1 and CDR2 (germline): KGHSH, LQKENI. Written as DNA, the CDR3 is TGTGCCAGCTCACCGACCGGGACAGGGGGGTACAATGAGCAGTTCTTC. This gives the protein CASSPTGTGGYNEQFF. Full variable domain (outside the CDR3, taken from reference TRBV18 and TRBJ2-1): NAGVMQNPRHLVRRRGQEARLRCSPMKGHSHVYWYRQLPEEGLKFMVYLQKENIIDESGMPKERFSAEFPKEGPSILRIQQVVRGDSAAYFCASSPTGTGGYNEQFFGPGTRLTVL.

V is TRBV7-3 and J is TRBJ1-2, with D perhaps TRBD1 (5 bases). The CDR3 length is 12 residues. The germline V gene encodes CDR1 SGHTA and CDR2 FQGTGA. Trimming removed 4 bases from V and 4 bases from J, with 7 bases in between. In DNA form, the CDR3 reads TGTGCCAGCAGCTCGACAGTCTATGGCTACACCTTC. Protein sequence: CASSSTVYGYTF.

This clone came up a few times. The chain's CDR3 is CASRPTGDSYEQYF. The DNA for the CDR3 is TGTGCCAGCAGGCCTACAGGGGACTCCTACGAGCAGTACTTC. The V and J genes are TRBV6-6 and TRBJ2-7, with TRBD1 matching 7 bases. Germline V gives CDR1 MNHNY, CDR2 SVGAGI (reference sequence). J gave up 0 bases and V 6 bases, and 5 bases lay outside the gene matches. The CDR3 is 14 residues long.

This chain links TRBV15 with TRBJ2-2; 10 nucleotides match TRBD1. Germline values: CDR1 LNHNV, CDR2 YYDKDF (reference sequence). J was trimmed by 4 bases and V by 9 bases; bases with no gene match: 5. This CDR3 has 14 amino acids. The CDR3 region is CATRQGAGTGELFF. DNA for the CDR3: TGTGCCACTCGACAGGGGGCGGGCACCGGGGAGCTGTTTTTT.

This clone was counted a few times. The chain recombines TRBV5-6 with TRBJ2-1; 7 nucleotides align to TRBD1. V dropped 4 bases and J dropped 6; count of bases not matched to a gene: 4. Per germline, CDR1 SGHDT and CDR2 YYEEEE. CDR3 size: 13 residues. CDR3 sequence: CASSTGQFNEQFF. Written as DNA, the CDR3 is TGTGCCAGCAGCACGGGACAGTTCAATGAGCAGTTCTTC.

V usage is TRBV19 and J usage is TRBJ1-5; 7 bases match TRBD1. This CDR3 comprises 15 residues. With 1 base clipped from V and 2 bases from J, the junction kept 2 bases outside the gene matches. CDR1 is LNHDA and CDR2 is SQIVND in the germline V gene (reference sequence). The CDR3 nucleotides are TGTGCCAGTAGTATAGGGGACAGAGGCAATCAGCCCCAGCATTTT. Translating gives CASSIGDRGNQPQHF.